This T cell receptor beta chain is drawn from a study of CD8+CD57+ T cells in acquired aplastic anemia. Turning to the study itself: Sorted CD4+ plus CD8+ cells gave DNA averaging 3.2 ug.

The TCR beta profiling, which covered VDJ combination and CDR3 sequence, was carried out using genomic DNA as the template. Each CDR3 protein gets one entry after TCRdb re-called the reads with MiXCR. Here the sample spans approximately 65,000 distinct CDR3 sequences, around 55% being singletons. This clonotype was observed many times. This CDR3 has 12 residues. Trimming cost V 4 bases and J 0 bases, with 5 bases left between them. Germline CDR1 SGHRS, CDR2 YFSETQ. The chain is built from TRBV5-1 and TRBJ2-7; D gene uncertain. The sequence derives from a human donor in good health, serving as a control. Sequenced material: sorted CD4+, CD8+, or CD8+CD57+ T cells (not recorded which) from PBMCs. The CDR3 here is CASSPPSYEQYF. CDR3 coding DNA: TGCGCCAGCAGCCCTCCCTCCTACGAGCAGTACTTC.